A single sample is the source of the 18 T cell receptor beta chains below, sequenced in a study of cytomegalovirus exposure and HLA in healthy donors. The PCR was carried out with 60 Vbeta primers and 13 Jbeta primers. Clones were read by immunoSEQ multiplex PCR, and TCRdb kept only the in-frame ones, dropping some. Of tens of thousands of clones listed, 60% to 70% are singletons. Sequencing was done on a sample of PBMCs. The receptors here all came from a middle-aged man in good health and CMV-seropositive.

The chain uses TRBV5-4 and TRBJ2-7; weak D call: TRBD1 (5 bases). There are 14 residues in the CDR3. Germline V lookup: CDR1 SGHNT, CDR2 YYREEE (reference sequence). V lost 0 bases and J 4 bases, leaving 11 bases between the germline ends. Here the CDR3 reads CASSLGLTAYEQYF. The CDR3 nucleotides are TGTGCCAGCAGCTTGGGCTTGACAGCGTACGAGCAGTACTTC.

The chain joins TRBV6-6 to TRBJ1-3; D not certain. Germline V gene lookup returns CDR1 MNHNY and CDR2 SVGAGI (reference sequence). The ends were cut back, 7 bases at V and 0 bases at J, with 16 bases in the middle. The CDR3 length is 16 residues. The CDR3 DNA is TGTGCCAGCACGATAGGCAGCGGGAGCTCTGGAAACACCATATATTTT. Encoded protein: CASTIGSGSSGNTIYF.

This clone occurred once. The CDR3 region has the DNA TGTGCCAGCAGTTTAAGGGGGGGAATCTGGTCTGAAGCTTTCTTT. It specifies CASSLRGGIWSEAFF. J is TRBJ1-1 and V is TRBV28; tentatively, D is TRBD1 (6 bases). In germline, CDR1 is MDHEN, CDR2 SYDVKM. Trimming took off 2 bases at V and 6 bases at J, with 16 bases between the two ends. The CDR3 is made up of 15 amino acids.

In its sample, this clone was seen once. The chain is built from TRBV5-1 and TRBJ2-6; D unresolved. The germline gives CDR1 SGHRS, CDR2 YFSETQ. This CDR3 region has 15 residues. V was pared by 3 bases and J by 0 bases, with 7 bases between. CDR3 DNA: TGCGCCAGCAGCTCCGTCTCCTCTGGGGCCAACGTCCTGACTTTC. Translation gives CASSSVSSGANVLTF.

The CDR3 sequence: CASSRDPTLEGNTIYF. The CDR3 coding sequence is TGTGCCAGCAGCCGAGATCCGACACTGGAAGGAAACACCATATATTTT. The rearrangement links TRBV7-3 to TRBJ1-3, with D uncertain. The CDR3 has 16 amino acids. V was trimmed by 5 bases and J by 4 bases, leaving 18 bases between them. CDR1 is SGHTA and CDR2 is FQGTGA in the germline V gene.

This sequence joins TRBV14 and TRBJ2-5, with TRBD1 matching 8 bases. Germline loops: CDR1 SGHDN, CDR2 FVKESK. CDR3 length: 14 residues. V dropped 4 bases and J dropped 5; count of bases not matched to a gene: 6. The DNA for the CDR3 is TGTGCCAGCAGCCCATGGACAGGGTCGGAGACCCAGTACTTC. Translation gives CASSPWTGSETQYF.

The genes are TRBV28 and TRBJ1-6, with TRBD1 as a possible D gene (6 bases). The CDR3 spans 13 residues. CDR1 is MDHEN and CDR2 is SYDVKM in the germline V gene. Deletions cut 6 bases from V and 4 bases from J, with 7 bases between. The CDR3 nucleotides are TGTGCCAGCAGACAGGGTTATAATTCACCCCTCCACTTT. It is translated as CASRQGYNSPLHF. Looking up the rest from reference TRBV28 and TRBJ1-6 gives the full variable domain: DVKVTQSSRYLVKRTGEKVFLECVQDMDHENMFWYRQDPGLGLRLIYFSYDVKMKEKGDIPEGYSVSREKKERFSLILESASTNQTSMYLCASRQGYNSPLHFGNGTRLTVT.

The rearrangement uses TRBV29-1 and TRBJ1-5, with a possible D match to TRBD1 (5 bases). Trimming stripped 4 bases from V and 8 bases from J, with 12 bases between. In germline, CDR1 is SQVTM, CDR2 ANQGSEA. The CDR3 consists of 12 residues. CDR3 region: CSVAHGGEPQHF. The DNA of the CDR3 is TGCAGCGTTGCCCACGGGGGGGAGCCCCAGCATTTT.

The V call is TRBV6-1, the J call TRBJ1-1; D is perhaps TRBD1 (5 bases). This CDR3 region has 14 residues. Germline V lookup: CDR1 MNHNS, CDR2 SASEGT. Trimming shortened V by 0 bases and J by 10 bases, and 15 bases separated the two germline ends. Here the CDR3 reads CASSEAGRAVVAFF. DNA for the CDR3: TGTGCCAGCAGTGAAGCCGGCAGGGCGGTAGTAGCTTTCTTT.

This clone was detected a few times. The V and J genes are TRBV6-6 and TRBJ2-7, with D perhaps matching TRBD2 (6 bases). In germline, CDR1 is MNHNY, CDR2 SVGAGI (reference sequence). With 8 bases removed from V and 0 bases from J, the gap between germline ends came to 14 bases. The CDR3 length is 14 residues. CDR3 protein: CASGGTVSSYEQYF. The CDR3 DNA is TGTGCCAGCGGGGGGACGGTAAGCTCCTACGAGCAGTACTTC.

The rearrangement links TRBV7-9 to TRBJ2-7; 7 bases fit TRBD1. This CDR3 is 15 amino acids long. The V and J ends lost 2 bases and 5 bases, in that order; junction bases with no gene match: 9. Germline CDR1 SEHNR, CDR2 FQNEAQ (reference sequence). The CDR3 DNA reads as TGTGCCAGCAGCTTAAATGAGGGGGCGCAAAACGAGCAGTACTTC. It encodes CASSLNEGAQNEQYF.

For the CDR3, the DNA is TGTGCCATCAGTGAGTCCCTCGGGGGGGCGGGGGCCTCAACCGATACGCAGTATTTT. Translation gives CAISESLGGAGASTDTQYF. This chain joins TRBV10-3 and TRBJ2-3; 8 bases match TRBD2. This CDR3 has 19 amino acids. V shed 0 bases and J 6 bases; nucleotides not matched to a gene: 17. In germline, CDR1 is ENHRY, CDR2 SYGVKD.

The gene calls are TRBV2 and TRBJ1-5; 7 bases agree with TRBD1. The V and J ends lost 1 base and 7 bases, in that order; junction bases with no gene match: 7. Germline assignment: CDR1 SNHLY and CDR2 FYNNEI. This CDR3 comprises 15 residues. CDR3 residues: CASSEETGSGQPQHF. The CDR3 DNA reads as TGTGCCAGCAGTGAAGAGACAGGGTCGGGACAGCCCCAGCATTTT.

By frequency in the sample, this clone is medium-sized. This chain connects TRBV6-5 to TRBJ1-5; the D is unclear. Germline-derived CDR1 and CDR2 are MNHEY and SVGAGI. The CDR3 is 13 residues long. With 5 bases removed from V and 0 bases from J, the gap between germline ends came to 5 bases. In nucleotides, the CDR3 is TGTGCCAGCAGTACCTATAGCAATCAGCCCCAGCATTTT. Its translation is CASSTYSNQPQHF.

The chain recombines TRBV29-1 with TRBJ1-4; the match to TRBD1 covers 7 bases. Germline V gene sequence: CDR1 SQVTM, CDR2 ANQGSEA. This CDR3 is 13 amino acids long. Germline trimming cut 7 bases from V and 6 bases from J; bases unmatched to any gene: 8. The CDR3 loop reads CSARQGLYEKLFF. CDR3 nucleotides: TGCAGCGCCCGACAGGGACTGTATGAAAAACTGTTTTTT.

The chain is built from TRBV1 and TRBJ1-2; TRBD1 was called by the table and not checked on the DNA. TRBV1 is termed a pseudogene. The CDR3 is 13 amino acids. The CDR3 region is CTSSPRQEDGYTF. CDR3 in DNA: TGCACCAGCAGCCCAAGACAGGAAGATGGCTACACCTTC.

The chain combines TRBV23-1 with TRBJ1-5; TRBD1 matches at 7 bases. TRBV23-1 is an ORF, with its function uncertain. The CDR3 has 18 amino acids. The J segment lost 3 bases and the V segment lost 0 bases, leaving 11 bases of the junction unmatched. The CDR3: CASSQSGGGTDINQPQHF. Written as DNA, the CDR3 is TGCGCCAGCAGTCAATCCGGCGGGGGGACAGATATCAATCAGCCCCAGCATTTT.

The rearrangement links TRBV6-5 to TRBJ1-2; no clear D gene. This CDR3 has 12 amino acids. Germline loops: CDR1 MNHEY, CDR2 SVGAGI. With 3 bases removed from V and 6 bases from J, the gap between germline ends came to 8 bases. CDR3 region: CASSYGSHGYTF. The CDR3 DNA sequence: TGTGCCAGCAGTTATGGGAGTCATGGCTACACCTTC.